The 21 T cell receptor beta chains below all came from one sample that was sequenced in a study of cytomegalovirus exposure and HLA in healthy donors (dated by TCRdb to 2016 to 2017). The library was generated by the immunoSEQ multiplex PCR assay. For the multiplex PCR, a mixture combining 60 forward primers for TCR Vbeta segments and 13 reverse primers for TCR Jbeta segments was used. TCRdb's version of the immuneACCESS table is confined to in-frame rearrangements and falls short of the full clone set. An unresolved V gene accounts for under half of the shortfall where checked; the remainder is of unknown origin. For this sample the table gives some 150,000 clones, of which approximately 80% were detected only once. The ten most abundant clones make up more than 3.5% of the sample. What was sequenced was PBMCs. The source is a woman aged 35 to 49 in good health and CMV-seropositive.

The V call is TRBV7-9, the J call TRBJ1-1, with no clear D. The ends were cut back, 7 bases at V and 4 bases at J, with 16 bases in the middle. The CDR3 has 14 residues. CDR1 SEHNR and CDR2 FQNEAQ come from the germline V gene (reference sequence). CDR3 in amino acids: CASILTPQFTEAFF. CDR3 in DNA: TGTGCCAGCATCCTAACTCCACAGTTCACTGAAGCTTTCTTT. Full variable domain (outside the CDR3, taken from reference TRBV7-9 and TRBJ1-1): DTGVSQNPRHKITKRGQNVTFRCDPISEHNRLYWYRQTLGQGPEFLTYFQNEAQLEKSRLLSDRFSAERPKGSFSTLEIQRTEQGDSAMYLCASILTPQFTEAFFGQGTRLTVV.

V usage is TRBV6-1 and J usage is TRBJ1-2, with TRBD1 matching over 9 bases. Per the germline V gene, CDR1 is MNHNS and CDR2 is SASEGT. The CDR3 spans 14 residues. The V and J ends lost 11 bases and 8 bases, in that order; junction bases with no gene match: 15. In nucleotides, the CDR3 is TGTGCCGGGACCCTGGGACAGGGAGAAGGAGGCTACACCTTC. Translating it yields CAGTLGQGEGGYTF.

CDR3 sequence reads: CASSLTSGPNEQFF. The CDR3 DNA sequence: TGTGCCAGCAGTTTGACTAGCGGACCCAATGAGCAGTTCTTC. The chain links TRBV6-5 to TRBJ2-1; 9 bases agree with TRBD2. The V and J ends lost 4 bases and 6 bases, in that order; junction bases with no gene match: 4. This CDR3 is built from 14 residues. Germline V lookup: CDR1 MNHEY, CDR2 SVGAGI.

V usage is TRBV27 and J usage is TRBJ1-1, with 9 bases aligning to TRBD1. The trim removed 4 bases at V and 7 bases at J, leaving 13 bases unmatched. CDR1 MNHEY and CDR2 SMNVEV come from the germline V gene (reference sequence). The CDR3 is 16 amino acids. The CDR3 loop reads CASSSRTGVGLGEAFF. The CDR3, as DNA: TGTGCCAGCAGTTCGAGGACAGGGGTAGGGCTCGGTGAAGCTTTCTTT.

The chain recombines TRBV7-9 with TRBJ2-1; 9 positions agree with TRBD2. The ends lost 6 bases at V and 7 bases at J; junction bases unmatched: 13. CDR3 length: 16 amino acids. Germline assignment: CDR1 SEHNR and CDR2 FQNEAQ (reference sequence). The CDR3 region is CASSFPAGGPANEQFF. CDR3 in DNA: TGTGCCAGCAGTTTTCCCGCGGGGGGGCCAGCGAATGAGCAGTTCTTC.

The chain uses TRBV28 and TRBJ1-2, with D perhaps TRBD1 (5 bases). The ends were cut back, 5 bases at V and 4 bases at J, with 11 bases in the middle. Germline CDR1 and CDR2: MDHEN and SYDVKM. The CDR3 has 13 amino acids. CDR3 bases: TGTGCCAGCAGTCGGGGGGGAGGCTATGGCTACACCTTC. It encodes CASSRGGGYGYTF.

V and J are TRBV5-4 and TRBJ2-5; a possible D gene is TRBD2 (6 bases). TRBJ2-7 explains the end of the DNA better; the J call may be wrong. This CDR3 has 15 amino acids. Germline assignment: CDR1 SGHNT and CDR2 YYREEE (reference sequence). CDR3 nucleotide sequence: TGTGCCAGCAGCACTGCCGGGACTCTTAACTACGAGCAGTACTTC. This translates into CASSTAGTLNYEQYF.

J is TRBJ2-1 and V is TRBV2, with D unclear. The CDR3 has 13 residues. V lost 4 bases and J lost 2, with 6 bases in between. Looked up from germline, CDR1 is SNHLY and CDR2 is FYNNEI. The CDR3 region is CASSVITYNEQFF. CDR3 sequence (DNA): TGTGCCAGCAGTGTAATAACCTACAATGAGCAGTTCTTC.

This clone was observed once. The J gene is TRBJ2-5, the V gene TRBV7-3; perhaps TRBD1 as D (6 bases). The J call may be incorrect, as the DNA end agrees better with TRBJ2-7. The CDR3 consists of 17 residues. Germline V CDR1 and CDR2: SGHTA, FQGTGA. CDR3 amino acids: CASSLTERTVLAYEQYF. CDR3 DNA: TGTGCCAGCAGCCTGACCGAAAGGACAGTTCTAGCCTACGAGCAGTACTTC.

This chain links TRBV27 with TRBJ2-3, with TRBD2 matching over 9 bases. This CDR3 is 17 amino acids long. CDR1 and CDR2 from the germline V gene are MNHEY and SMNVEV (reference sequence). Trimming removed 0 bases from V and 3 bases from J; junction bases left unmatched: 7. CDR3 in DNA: TGTGCCAGCAGTTTATCGCTGGCGGGAGGGTGGACAGATACGCAGTATTTT. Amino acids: CASSLSLAGGWTDTQYF.

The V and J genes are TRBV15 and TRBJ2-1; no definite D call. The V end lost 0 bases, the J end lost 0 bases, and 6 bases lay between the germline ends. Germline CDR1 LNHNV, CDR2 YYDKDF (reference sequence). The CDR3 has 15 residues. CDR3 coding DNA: TGTGCCACCAGCAGAGATGCGCGCTCCTACAATGAGCAGTTCTTC. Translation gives CATSRDARSYNEQFF.

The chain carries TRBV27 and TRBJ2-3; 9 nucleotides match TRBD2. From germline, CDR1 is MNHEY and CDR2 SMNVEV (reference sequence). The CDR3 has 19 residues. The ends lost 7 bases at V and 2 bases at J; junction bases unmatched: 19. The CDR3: CASNPGASGVSRVTDTQYF. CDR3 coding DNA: TGTGCCAGCAACCCAGGGGCTAGCGGGGTAAGCCGGGTCACAGATACGCAGTATTTT.

The CDR3 loop reads CASSYPSGGSTGELFF. The CDR3 nucleotides read TGTGCCAGCAGTTACCCGAGCGGGGGGTCCACCGGGGAGCTGTTTTTT. J is TRBJ2-2 and V is TRBV6-5; 9 nucleotides agree with TRBD2. The CDR3 is 16 residues long. CDR1 MNHEY and CDR2 SVGAGI come from the germline V gene. J lost 4 bases, V lost 2 bases, and 5 bases had no gene match.

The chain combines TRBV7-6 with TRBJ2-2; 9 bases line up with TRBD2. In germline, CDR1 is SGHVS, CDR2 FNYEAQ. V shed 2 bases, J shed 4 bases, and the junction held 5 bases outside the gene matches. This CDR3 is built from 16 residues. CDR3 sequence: CASSLTLAGVTGELFF. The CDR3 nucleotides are TGTGCCAGCAGCTTAACCTTAGCGGGGGTCACCGGGGAGCTGTTTTTT. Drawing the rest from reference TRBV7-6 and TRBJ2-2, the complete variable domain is GAGVSQSPRYKVTKRGQDVALRCDPISGHVSLYWYRQALGQGPEFLTYFNYEAQQDKSGLPNDRFSAERPEGSISTLTIQRTEQRDSAMYRCASSLTLAGVTGELFFGEGSRLTVL.

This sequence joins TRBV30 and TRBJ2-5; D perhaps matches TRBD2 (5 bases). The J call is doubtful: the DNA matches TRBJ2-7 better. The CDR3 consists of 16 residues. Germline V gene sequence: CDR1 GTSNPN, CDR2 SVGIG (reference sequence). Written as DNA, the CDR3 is TGTGCCTGGAGTGTACCCCCGGGATTTAGCTCCTACGAGCAGTACTTC. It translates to CAWSVPPGFSSYEQYF.

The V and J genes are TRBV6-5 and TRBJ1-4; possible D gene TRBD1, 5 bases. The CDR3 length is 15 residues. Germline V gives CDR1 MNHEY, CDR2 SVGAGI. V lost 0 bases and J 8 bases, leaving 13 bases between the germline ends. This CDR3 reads CASSYSSGVGEKLFF. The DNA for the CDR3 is TGTGCCAGCAGTTACTCATCGGGGGTAGGGGAAAAACTGTTTTTT.

CDR3 coding DNA: TGTGCCAGCATTAGAGGGGGTGAGCAGCCCCAGCATTTT. It specifies CASIRGGEQPQHF. The gene calls are TRBV6-1 and TRBJ1-5; perhaps TRBD1 as D (6 bases). CDR1 MNHNS and CDR2 SASEGT come from the germline V gene. CDR3 length: 13 residues. V lost 7 bases, J lost 7 bases, and 14 bases lay in between.

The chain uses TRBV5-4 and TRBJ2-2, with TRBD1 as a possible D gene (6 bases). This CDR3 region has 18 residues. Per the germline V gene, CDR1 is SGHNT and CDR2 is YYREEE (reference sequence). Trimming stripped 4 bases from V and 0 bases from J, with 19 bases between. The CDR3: CASSKPGTGLTNTGELFF. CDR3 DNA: TGTGCCAGCAGCAAACCGGGAACAGGGCTCACGAACACCGGGGAGCTGTTTTTT.

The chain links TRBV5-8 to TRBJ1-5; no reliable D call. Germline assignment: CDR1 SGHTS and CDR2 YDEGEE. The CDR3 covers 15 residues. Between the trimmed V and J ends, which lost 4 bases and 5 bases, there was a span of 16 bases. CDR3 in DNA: TGTGCCAGCAGCGGCGTCTCGGGAGCATATCAGCCCCAGCATTTT. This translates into CASSGVSGAYQPQHF.

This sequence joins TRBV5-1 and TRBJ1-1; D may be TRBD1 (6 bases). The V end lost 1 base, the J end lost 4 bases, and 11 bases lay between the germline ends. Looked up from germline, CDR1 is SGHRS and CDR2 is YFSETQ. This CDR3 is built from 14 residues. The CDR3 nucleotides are TGCGCCAGCAGCTTGACAGGGAAGGTCACTGAAGCTTTCTTT. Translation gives CASSLTGKVTEAFF.

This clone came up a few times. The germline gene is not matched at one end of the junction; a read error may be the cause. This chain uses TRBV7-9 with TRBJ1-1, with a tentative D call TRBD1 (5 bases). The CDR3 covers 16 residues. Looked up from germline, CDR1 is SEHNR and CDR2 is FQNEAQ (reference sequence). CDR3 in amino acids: CSSSSFMGTGGTEAFF. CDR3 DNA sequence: TGTTCCAGCAGCTCCTTTATGGGGACGGGGGGGACTGAAGCTTTCTTT.